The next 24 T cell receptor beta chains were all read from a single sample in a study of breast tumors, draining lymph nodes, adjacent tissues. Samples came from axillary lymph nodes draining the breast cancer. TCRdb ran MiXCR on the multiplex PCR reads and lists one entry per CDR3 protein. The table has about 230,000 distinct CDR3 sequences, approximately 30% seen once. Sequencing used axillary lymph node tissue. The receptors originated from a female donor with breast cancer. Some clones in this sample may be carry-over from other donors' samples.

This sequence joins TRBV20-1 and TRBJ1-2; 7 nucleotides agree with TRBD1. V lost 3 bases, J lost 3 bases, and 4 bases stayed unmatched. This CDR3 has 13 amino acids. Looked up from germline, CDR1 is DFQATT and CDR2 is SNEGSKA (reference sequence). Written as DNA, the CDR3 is TGCAGTGCTAGTGGGACAGCAGACTATGGCTACACCTTC. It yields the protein CSASGTADYGYTF.

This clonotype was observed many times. CDR3 sequence reads: CAVSGNSYNEQFF. Written as DNA, the CDR3 is TGTGCCGTTAGCGGAAACTCCTACAATGAGCAGTTCTTC. The V gene is TRBV10-3, the J gene TRBJ2-1; D is possibly TRBD2 (6 bases). Between the trimmed V and J ends, which lost 11 bases and 0 bases, there was a span of 11 bases. Germline V gives CDR1 ENHRY, CDR2 SYGVKD. CDR3 length equals 13 residues.

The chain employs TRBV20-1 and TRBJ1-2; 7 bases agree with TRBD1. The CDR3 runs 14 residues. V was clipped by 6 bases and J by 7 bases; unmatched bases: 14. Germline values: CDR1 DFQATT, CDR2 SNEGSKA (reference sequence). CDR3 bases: TGCAGTGCGAACGAGACAGGGCGGGTCTTTGGCTACACCTTC. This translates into CSANETGRVFGYTF.

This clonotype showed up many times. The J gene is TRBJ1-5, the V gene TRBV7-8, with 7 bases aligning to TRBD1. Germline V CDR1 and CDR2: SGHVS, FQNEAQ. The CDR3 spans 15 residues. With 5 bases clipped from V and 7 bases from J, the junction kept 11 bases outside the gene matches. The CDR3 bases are TGTGCCAGCAGCCGGGCACAGGGGCTGGGGCAGCCCCAGCATTTT. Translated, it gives CASSRAQGLGQPQHF.

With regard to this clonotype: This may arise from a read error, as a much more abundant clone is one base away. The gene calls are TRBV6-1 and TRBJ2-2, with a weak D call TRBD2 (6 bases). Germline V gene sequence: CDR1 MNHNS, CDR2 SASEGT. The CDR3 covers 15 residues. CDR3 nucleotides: TGTGTCAGCATGAGGGACTTTTTGAACACCGGGGAGCTGTTTTTT. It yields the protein CVSMRDFLNTGELFF.

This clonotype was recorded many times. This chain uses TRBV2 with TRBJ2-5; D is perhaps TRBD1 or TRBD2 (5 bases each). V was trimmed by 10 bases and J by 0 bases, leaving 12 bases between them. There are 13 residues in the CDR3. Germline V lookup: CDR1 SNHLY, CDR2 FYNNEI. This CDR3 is CATYRDDQETQYF. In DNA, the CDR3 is TGTGCCACCTACCGGGACGACCAAGAGACCCAGTACTTC.

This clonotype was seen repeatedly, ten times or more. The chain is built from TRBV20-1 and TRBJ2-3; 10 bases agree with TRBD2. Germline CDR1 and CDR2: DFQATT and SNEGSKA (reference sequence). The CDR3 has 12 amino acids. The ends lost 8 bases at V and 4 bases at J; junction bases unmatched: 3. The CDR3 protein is CSSGRAADTQYF. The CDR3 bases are TGCAGTAGCGGGAGGGCCGCAGATACGCAGTATTTT.

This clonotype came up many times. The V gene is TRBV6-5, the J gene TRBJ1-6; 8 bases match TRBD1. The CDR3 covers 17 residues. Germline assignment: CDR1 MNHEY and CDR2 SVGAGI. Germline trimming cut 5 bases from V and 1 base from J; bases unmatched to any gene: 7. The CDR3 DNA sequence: TGTGCCAGCAGTGGGGCAGGGGGCTGGTCCTATAATTCACCCCTCCACTTT. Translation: CASSGAGGWSYNSPLHF.

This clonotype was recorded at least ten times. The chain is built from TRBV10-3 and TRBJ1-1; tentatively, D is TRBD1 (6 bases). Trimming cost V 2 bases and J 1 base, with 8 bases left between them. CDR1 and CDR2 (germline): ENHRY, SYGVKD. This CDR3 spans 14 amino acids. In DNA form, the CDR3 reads TGTGCCATCAGTGAGGGACAGAGGAACACTGAAGCTTTCTTT. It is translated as CAISEGQRNTEAFF.

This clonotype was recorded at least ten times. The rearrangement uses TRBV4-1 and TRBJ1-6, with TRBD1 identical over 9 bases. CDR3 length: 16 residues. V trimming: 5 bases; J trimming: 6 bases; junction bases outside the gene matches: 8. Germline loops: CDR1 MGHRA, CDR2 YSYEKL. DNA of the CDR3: TGCGCCAGCAGCAAACAGGGGGCCTTGGGTAATTCACCCCTCCACTTT. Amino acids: CASSKQGALGNSPLHF.

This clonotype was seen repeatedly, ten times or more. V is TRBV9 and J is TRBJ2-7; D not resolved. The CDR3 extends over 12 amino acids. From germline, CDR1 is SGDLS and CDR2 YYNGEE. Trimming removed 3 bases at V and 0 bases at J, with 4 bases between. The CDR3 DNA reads TGTGCCAGCAGCGGGGACTCCTACGAGCAGTACTTC. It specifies CASSGDSYEQYF.

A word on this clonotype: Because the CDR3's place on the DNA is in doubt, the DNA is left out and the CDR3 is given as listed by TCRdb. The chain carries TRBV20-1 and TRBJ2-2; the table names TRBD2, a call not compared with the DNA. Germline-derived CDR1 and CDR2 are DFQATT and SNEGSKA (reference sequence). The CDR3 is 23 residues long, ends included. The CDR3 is CSARDSRDPTYEQYFGPGGELFF.

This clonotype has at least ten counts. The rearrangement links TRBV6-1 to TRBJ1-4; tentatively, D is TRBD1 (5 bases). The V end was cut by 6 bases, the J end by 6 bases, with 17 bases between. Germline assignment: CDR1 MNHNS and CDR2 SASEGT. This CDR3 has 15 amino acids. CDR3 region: CASSLTGAIYEKLFF. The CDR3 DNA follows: TGTGCCAGCAGCCTCACAGGAGCTATTTATGAAAAACTGTTTTTT.

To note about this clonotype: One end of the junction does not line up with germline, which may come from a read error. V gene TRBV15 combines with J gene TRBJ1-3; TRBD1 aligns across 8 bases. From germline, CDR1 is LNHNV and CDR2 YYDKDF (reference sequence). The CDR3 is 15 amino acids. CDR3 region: CATWRTDRVGKPIYF. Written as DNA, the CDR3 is TGTGCCACCTGGCGAACGGACAGGGTTGGAAAACCCATTTATTTT. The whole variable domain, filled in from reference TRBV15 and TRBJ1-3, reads DAMVIQNPRYQVTQFGKPVTLSCSQTLNHNVMYWYQQKSSQAPKLLFHYYDKDFNNEADTPDNFQSRRPNTSFCFLDIRSPGLGDTAMYLCATWRTDRVGKPIYFGEGSWLTVV.

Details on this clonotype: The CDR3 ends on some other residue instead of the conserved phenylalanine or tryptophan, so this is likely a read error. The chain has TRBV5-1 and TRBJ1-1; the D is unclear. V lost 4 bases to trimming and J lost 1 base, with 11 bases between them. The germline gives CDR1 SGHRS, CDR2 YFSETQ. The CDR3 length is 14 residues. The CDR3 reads CASSQDPRNTEAFL. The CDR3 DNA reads TGCGCCAGCAGCCAGGACCCCAGGAACACTGAAGCTTTCTTG.

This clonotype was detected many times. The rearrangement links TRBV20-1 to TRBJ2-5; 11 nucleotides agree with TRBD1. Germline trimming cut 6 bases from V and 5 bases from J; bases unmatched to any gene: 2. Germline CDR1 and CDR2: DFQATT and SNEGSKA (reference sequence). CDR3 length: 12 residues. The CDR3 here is CSARTGGETQYF. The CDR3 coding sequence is TGCAGTGCGAGGACAGGGGGCGAGACCCAGTACTTC.

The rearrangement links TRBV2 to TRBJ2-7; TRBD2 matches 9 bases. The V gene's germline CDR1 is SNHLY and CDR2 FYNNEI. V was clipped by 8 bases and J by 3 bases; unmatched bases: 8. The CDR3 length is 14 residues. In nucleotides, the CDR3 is TGTGCCAGCTGCCGGGGCGGGGGGGTCTACGAGCAGTACTTC. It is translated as CASCRGGGVYEQYF.

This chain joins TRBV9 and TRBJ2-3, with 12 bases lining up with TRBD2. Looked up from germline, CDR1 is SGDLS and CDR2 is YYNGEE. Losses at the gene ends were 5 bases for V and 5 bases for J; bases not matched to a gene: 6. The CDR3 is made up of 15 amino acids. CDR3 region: CASRTSGGFVDTQYF. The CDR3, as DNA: TGTGCCAGCAGGACTAGCGGGGGCTTTGTAGATACGCAGTATTTT. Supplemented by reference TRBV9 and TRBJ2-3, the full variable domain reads DSGVTQTPKHLITATGQRVTLRCSPRSGDLSVYWYQQSLDQGLQFLIQYYNGEERAKGNILERFSAQQFPDLHSELNLSSLELGDSALYFCASRTSGGFVDTQYFGPGTRLTVL.

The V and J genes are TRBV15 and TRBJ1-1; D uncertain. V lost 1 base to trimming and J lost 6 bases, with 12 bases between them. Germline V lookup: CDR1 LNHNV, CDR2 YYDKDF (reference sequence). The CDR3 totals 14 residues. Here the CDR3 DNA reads TGTGCCACCAGCAGAGGCCAGACGATCTCTGAAGCTTTCTTT. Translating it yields CATSRGQTISEAFF.

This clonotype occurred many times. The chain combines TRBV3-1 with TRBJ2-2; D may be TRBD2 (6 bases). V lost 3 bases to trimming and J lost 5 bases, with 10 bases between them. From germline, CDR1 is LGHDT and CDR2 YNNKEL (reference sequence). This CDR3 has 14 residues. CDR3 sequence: CASSQASGTGELFF. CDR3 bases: TGTGCCAGCAGCCAGGCCAGCGGGACCGGGGAGCTGTTTTTT.

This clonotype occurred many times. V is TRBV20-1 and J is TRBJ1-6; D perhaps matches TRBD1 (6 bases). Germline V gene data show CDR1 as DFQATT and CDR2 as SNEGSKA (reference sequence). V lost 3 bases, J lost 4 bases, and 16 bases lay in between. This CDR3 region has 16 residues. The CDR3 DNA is TGCAGTGCTAGGGCGGGGGGGGCGCGATATAATTCACCCCTCCACTTT. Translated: CSARAGGARYNSPLHF.

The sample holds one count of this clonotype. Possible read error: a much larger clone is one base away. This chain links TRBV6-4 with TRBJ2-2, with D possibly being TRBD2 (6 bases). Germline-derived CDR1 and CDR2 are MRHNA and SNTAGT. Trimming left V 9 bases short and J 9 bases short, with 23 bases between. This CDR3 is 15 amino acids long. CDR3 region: CARGLRRELNRELFF. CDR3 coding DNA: TGTGCCAGGGGGCTTCGACGGGAGCTTAACAGGGAGCTGTTTTTT.

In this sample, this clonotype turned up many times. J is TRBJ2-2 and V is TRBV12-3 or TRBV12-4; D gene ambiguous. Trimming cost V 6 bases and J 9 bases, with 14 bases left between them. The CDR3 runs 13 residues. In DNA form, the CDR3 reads TGTGCCAGCAGCTCAAGGCGAGGTCGGGAGCTGTTTTTT. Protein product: CASSSRRGRELFF.

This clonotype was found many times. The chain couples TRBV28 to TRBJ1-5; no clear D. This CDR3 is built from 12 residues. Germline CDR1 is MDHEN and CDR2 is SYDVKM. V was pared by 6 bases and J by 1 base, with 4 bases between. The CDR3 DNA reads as TGTGCCAGCAGCATGAGCAATCAGCCCCAGCATTTT. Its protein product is CASSMSNQPQHF.